This record concerns one T cell receptor beta chain sequence. Its antigen is not identified. The length of the CDR3 is 11 residues. Germline V lookup: CDR1 SQVTM, CDR2 ANQGSEA. V shed 4 bases and J shed 5 bases, with 8 bases lying between them. Busulfan-fludarabine conditioning, marrow transplant, and cyclophosphamide on days +3 and +4 were administered. The data are from a study of T cells after posttransplantation cyclophosphamide. Assay: immunoSEQ multiplex PCR; the TCRdb copy retains only in-frame clones and omits some. This sample comprises approximately 13,000 clones, none seen once only. Study conclusions and caveats: TRB overlap between skin or GI tissue T cells and blood was limited. TRB clonality was highly associated with recipient CMV seropositivity and reactivation. Donor-recipient repertoire similarity was low at 1-2 months, rising over year one.

This sequence joins TRBV29-1 and TRBJ2-5; D might be TRBD1 (6 bases). The receptor comes from a female patient in her 40s who received an allogeneic stem cell transplant from an unrelated donor, was CMV-positive, and had acute GVHD only. Some T cells may be provided by the graft donor. The material was PBMCs, obtained after allogeneic stem cell transplant with posttransplant cyclophosphamide. CDR3 in amino acids: CSVVGAETQYF. The CDR3, as DNA: TGCAGCGTTGTGGGGGCTGAGACCCAGTACTTC.